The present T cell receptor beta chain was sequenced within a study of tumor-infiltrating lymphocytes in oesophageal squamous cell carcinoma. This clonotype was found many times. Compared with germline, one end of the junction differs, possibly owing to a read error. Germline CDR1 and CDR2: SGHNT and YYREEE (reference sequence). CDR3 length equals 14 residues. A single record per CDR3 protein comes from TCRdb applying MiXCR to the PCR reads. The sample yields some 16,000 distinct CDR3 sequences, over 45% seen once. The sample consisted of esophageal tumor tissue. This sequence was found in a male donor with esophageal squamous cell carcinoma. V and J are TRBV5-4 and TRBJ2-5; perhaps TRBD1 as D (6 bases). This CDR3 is CASSLQGAEETQYF. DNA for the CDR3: TGCGCCAGCAGCTTACAGGGAGCCGAAGAGACCCAGTACTTC.